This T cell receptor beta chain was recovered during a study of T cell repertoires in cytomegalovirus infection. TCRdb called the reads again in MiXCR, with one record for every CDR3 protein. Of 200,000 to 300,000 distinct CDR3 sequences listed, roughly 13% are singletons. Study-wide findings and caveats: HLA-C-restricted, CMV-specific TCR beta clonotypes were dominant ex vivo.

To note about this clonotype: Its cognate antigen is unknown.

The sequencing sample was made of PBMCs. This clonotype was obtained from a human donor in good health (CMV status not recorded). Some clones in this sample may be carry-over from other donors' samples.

The CDR3 here is CASRSGTGSGETQYF. The CDR3 nucleotides read TGTGCCAGCAGGTCCGGGACAGGGTCTGGAGAGACCCAGTACTTC. The chain joins TRBV6-2 or TRBV6-3 to TRBJ2-5; 9 bases align to TRBD1. The CDR3 totals 15 residues. CDR1 is MNHEY and CDR2 is SVGEGT in the germline V gene. Trimming at V came to 6 bases and at J to 4 bases, leaving 9 bases not matched to a gene.